These 27 T cell receptor beta chains came from one sample sequenced in a study of identical twins (TCRdb year 2016). The library was prepared using 5' RACE. These reads were obtained on an Illumina HiSeq 2000. TCRdb handled the public reads itself, with Q25 trimming in fastp and clone calling in MiXCR, and kept productive beta chains. Rows matching on CDR3 protein sequence are summarized as one entry with the most common DNA and genes. For this sample the table gives 700,000 to 950,000 distinct CDR3 sequences, of which 9% to 15% were detected only once. Together, the top ten hold around 1.5% of the sample. These same data were also listed under a study on yellow fever vaccine responses in identical twins.

The sequenced material came from PBMCs. Every receptor here comes from a young woman in good health.

The chain employs TRBV5-1 and TRBJ1-1; the D gene is possibly TRBD1 (6 bases). CDR3 length: 15 residues. Germline assignment: CDR1 SGHRS and CDR2 YFSETQ. Trimming shortened V by 2 bases and J by 1 base, and 12 bases separated the two germline ends. CDR3 sequence (DNA): TGCGCCAGCAGCTTAGGAGGACAGAAGAACACTGAAGCTTTCTTT. Translating it yields CASSLGGQKNTEAFF. The variable domain in full, with the rest retrieved from reference TRBV5-1 and TRBJ1-1, is KAGVTQTPRYLIKTRGQQVTLSCSPISGHRSVSWYQQTPGQGLQFLFEYFSETQRNKGNFPGRFSGRQFSNSRSEMNVSTLELGDSALYLCASSLGGQKNTEAFFGQGTRLTVV.

The chain links TRBV24-1 to TRBJ1-1; TRBD1 matches at 8 bases. J lost 1 base, V lost 2 bases, and 8 bases had no gene match. The CDR3 extends over 17 amino acids. Germline lookup yields CDR1 KGHDR and CDR2 SFDVKD. The DNA for the CDR3 is TGTGCCACCAGTGATTCTAGGACAGGGAATCCGAACACTGAAGCTTTCTTT. Its translation is CATSDSRTGNPNTEAFF.

This clonotype has a handful of counts. V and J are TRBV5-5 and TRBJ2-7, with TRBD1 matching over 7 bases. Germline V gene lookup returns CDR1 SGHKS and CDR2 YYEKEE (reference sequence). This CDR3 contains 12 residues. With 7 bases clipped from V and 1 base from J, the junction kept 2 bases outside the gene matches. DNA for the CDR3: TGTGCCAGCCAACAGGGGTCCTACGAGCAGTACTTC. This gives the protein CASQQGSYEQYF.

This clonotype was detected a few times. The V and J genes are TRBV29-1 and TRBJ1-2; the D gene is possibly TRBD1 (5 bases). The germline CDR1 and CDR2 sequences are SQVTM and ANQGSEA. With 4 bases removed from V and 0 bases from J, the gap between germline ends came to 12 bases. The CDR3 totals 14 residues. This chain's CDR3 is CSVVGVRANYGYTF. In DNA, the CDR3 is TGCAGCGTTGTGGGGGTCAGGGCTAACTATGGCTACACCTTC. The full variable domain, its missing parts supplied by reference TRBV29-1 and TRBJ1-2, is SAVISQKPSRDICQRGTSLTIQCQVDSQVTMMFWYRQQPGQSLTLIATANQGSEATYESGFVIDKFPISRPNLTFSTLTVSNMSPEDSSIYLCSVVGVRANYGYTFGSGTRLTVV.

This clonotype showed up just a few times. V usage is TRBV28 and J usage is TRBJ2-3; D possibly uses TRBD1 or TRBD2 (5 bases each). Deletions cut 3 bases from V and 6 bases from J, with 13 bases between. CDR3 length: 14 amino acids. Germline CDR1 reads MDHEN; CDR2 reads SYDVKM. CDR3 DNA sequence: TGTGCCAGCAGTTTTCAGGGACGGCCTGATACGCAGTATTTT. Translated, it gives CASSFQGRPDTQYF.

This clonotype was counted between two and nine times. The chain combines TRBV4-1 with TRBJ2-5; D may correspond to TRBD1 or TRBD2 (5 bases each). The CDR3 spans 17 residues. V lost 4 bases, J lost 3 bases, and 21 bases lay in between. Per the germline V gene, CDR1 is MGHRA and CDR2 is YSYEKL. The CDR3 here is CASSPPRQGEWKETQYF. The CDR3 DNA follows: TGCGCCAGCAGCCCCCCCCGGCAGGGAGAGTGGAAAGAGACCCAGTACTTC.

This clonotype was counted ten times or more. The chain is built from TRBV10-3 and TRBJ2-3; D is undetermined. The CDR3 length is 11 residues. Germline CDR1 ENHRY, CDR2 SYGVKD. The V end lost 6 bases, the J end lost 7 bases, and 8 bases lay between the germline ends. The CDR3 sequence is CAIREGNTQYF. The CDR3 bases are TGTGCCATCAGGGAAGGGAATACGCAGTATTTT.

J is TRBJ2-7 and V is TRBV28, with D maybe TRBD1 (5 bases). Between the trimmed V and J ends, which lost 8 bases and 3 bases, there was a span of 11 bases. Looked up from germline, CDR1 is MDHEN and CDR2 is SYDVKM. The CDR3 sequence is 12 residues long. As DNA, the CDR3 is TGTGCCAGCTTGGGGCTCGGCTACGAGCAGTACTTC. This gives the protein CASLGLGYEQYF.

V gene TRBV29-1 combines with J gene TRBJ2-1; perhaps TRBD2 as D (5 bases). The CDR3 runs 17 residues. Germline V gene sequence: CDR1 SQVTM, CDR2 ANQGSEA. Trimming left V 0 bases short and J 0 bases short, with 15 bases between. The CDR3 here is CSVEDDWAGSSYNEQFF. CDR3 in DNA: TGCAGCGTTGAAGATGATTGGGCTGGGAGCTCCTACAATGAGCAGTTCTTC.

This clonotype showed up many times. This chain links TRBV7-2 with TRBJ2-2; D is perhaps TRBD1 (6 bases). This CDR3 is built from 14 residues. V was pared by 2 bases and J by 4 bases, with 8 bases between. CDR1 and CDR2 from the germline V gene are SGHTA and FQGNSA. The CDR3 protein is CASSLQGPTGELFF. The CDR3 DNA sequence: TGTGCCAGCAGCTTACAGGGGCCCACCGGGGAGCTGTTTTTT.

The chain carries TRBV5-8 and TRBJ1-2; TRBD1 agrees at 7 bases. The CDR3 runs 15 residues. Germline V gene sequence: CDR1 SGHTS, CDR2 YDEGEE. The trim removed 0 bases at V and 8 bases at J, leaving 10 bases unmatched. CDR3 DNA sequence: TGTGCCAGCAGCTTGGTTGGACAGGACTGGAACGGCTACACCTTC. Its protein is CASSLVGQDWNGYTF.

There are a few counts of this clonotype. The chain uses TRBV6-1 and TRBJ2-3, with D perhaps TRBD2 (6 bases). CDR1 and CDR2 from the germline V gene are MNHNS and SASEGT. The V end lost 7 bases, the J end lost 0 bases, and 11 bases lay between the germline ends. CDR3 length: 14 residues. The CDR3 region has the DNA TGTGCCAGCACTAAGGGGACTAGCACAGATACGCAGTATTTT. This encodes CASTKGTSTDTQYF.

The chain is built from TRBV27 and TRBJ2-3; 7 nucleotides match TRBD2. V shed 4 bases and J 10 bases; nucleotides not matched to a gene: 14. From germline, CDR1 is MNHEY and CDR2 SMNVEV (reference sequence). The CDR3 runs 15 residues. The CDR3 is CASSSPGEGPRSQYF. The CDR3 nucleotides read TGTGCCAGCAGTTCCCCCGGGGAGGGACCGAGGTCGCAGTATTTT.

The V call is TRBV19, the J call TRBJ2-5; D unclear. The germline gives CDR1 LNHDA, CDR2 SQIVND (reference sequence). V lost 3 bases and J lost 4, with 9 bases in between. The CDR3 is 13 amino acids. In nucleotides, the CDR3 is TGTGCCAGTAGTATTCCGGCCGGAGAGACCCAGTACTTC. Encoded protein: CASSIPAGETQYF.

This clonotype was counted ten times or more. The chain's CDR3 is CASSLVGNSNQPQHF. In DNA, the CDR3 is TGTGCCAGCAGTTTAGTAGGGAATAGCAATCAGCCCCAGCATTTT. The rearrangement uses TRBV12-3 or TRBV12-4 and TRBJ1-5; D unresolved. The CDR3 runs 15 residues. V gave up 1 base and J gave up 0 bases, with 7 bases separating them.

This chain connects TRBV11-2 to TRBJ2-2, with D perhaps matching TRBD2 (6 bases). CDR1 and CDR2 (germline): SGHAT, FQNNGV. CDR3 length: 18 residues. Trimming took 5 bases from V and 3 from J, leaving 22 bases between them. The CDR3 DNA reads as TGTGCCAGCAGCCCAAGACGGCGGGAAAGGGTATACACCGGGGAGCTGTTTTTT. This codes for CASSPRRRERVYTGELFF.

In this sample, this clonotype turned up a few times. Here the CDR3 reads CASSEGLAGGYEQYF. CDR3 bases: TGTGCCAGCAGTGAAGGACTAGCGGGAGGTTACGAGCAGTACTTC. V is TRBV6-1 and J is TRBJ2-7; 13 nucleotides align to TRBD2. The germline V gene has CDR1 MNHNS and CDR2 SASEGT. This CDR3 is built from 15 residues. The V gene end was trimmed by 1 base and the J gene end by 4 bases; junction bases not matched to a gene: 1.

For this clonotype: Being one base from a much bigger clone, this may be a read error. This chain links TRBV12-3 or TRBV12-4 with TRBJ2-7; 11 bases fit TRBD1. V was clipped by 7 bases and J by 8 bases; unmatched bases: 10. The CDR3 has 14 amino acids. The CDR3 is CASTWTGGKDKQYF. The CDR3 DNA reads as TGTGCCAGCACCTGGACAGGGGGCAAGGACAAGCAGTACTTC.

This clonotype was observed a handful of times. The CDR3 here is CASSQIGHEAFF. CDR3 DNA: TGTGCCAGCAGCCAAATAGGACATGAAGCTTTCTTT. This chain links TRBV3-1 with TRBJ1-1; D possibly corresponds to TRBD1 (5 bases). This CDR3 is built from 12 residues. Deletions cut 2 bases from V and 7 bases from J, with 8 bases between. In germline, CDR1 is LGHDT, CDR2 YNNKEL (reference sequence). Full variable domain (outside the CDR3, taken from reference TRBV3-1 and TRBJ1-1): DTAVSQTPKYLVTQMGNDKSIKCEQNLGHDTMYWYKQDSKKFLKIMFSYNNKELIINETVPNRFSPKSPDKAHLNLHINSLELGDSAVYFCASSQIGHEAFFGQGTRLTVV.

This clonotype has only a few counts. The rearrangement uses TRBV10-2 and TRBJ2-1; 8 bases agree with TRBD2. CDR3 length: 16 amino acids. Germline values: CDR1 WSHSY, CDR2 SAAADI. V was clipped by 1 base and J by 9 bases; unmatched bases: 11. Written as DNA, the CDR3 is TGCGCCAGCAGTGAGTTTAGAAGCGGGACTAGGTCTGAGCAGTTCTTC. Translated: CASSEFRSGTRSEQFF.

This clonotype came up a few times. The chain joins TRBV7-9 to TRBJ2-7, with 7 bases identical to TRBD1. The V gene end was trimmed by 5 bases and the J gene end by 3 bases; junction bases not matched to a gene: 7. Germline loops: CDR1 SEHNR, CDR2 FQNEAQ (reference sequence). This CDR3 has 14 amino acids. The CDR3 sequence is CASSDDRVNYEQYV. The CDR3 nucleotides are TGTGCCAGCAGCGACGACAGGGTTAACTACGAGCAGTACGTC.

This clonotype was counted only a few times. The chain is built from TRBV28 and TRBJ2-7; 8 bases agree with TRBD1. CDR1 is MDHEN and CDR2 is SYDVKM in the germline V gene. The trim removed 6 bases at V and 2 bases at J, leaving 24 bases unmatched. The CDR3 sequence is 20 residues long. The CDR3 reads CASSALRFVGFGQGPYEQYF. For the CDR3, the DNA is TGTGCCAGCAGCGCCCTAAGGTTCGTTGGTTTTGGACAGGGACCCTACGAGCAGTACTTC.

The chain joins TRBV5-1 to TRBJ2-7, with 13 positions matching TRBD2. Per germline, CDR1 SGHRS and CDR2 YFSETQ. The junction had 6 bases not matched to a gene; V was cut back by 3 bases and J by 6 bases. CDR3 length: 15 amino acids. The CDR3 nucleotides are TGCGCCAGCAGCTGGGGGACTAGCGGGATGTTCGAGCAGTACTTC. Encoded protein: CASSWGTSGMFEQYF.

This clonotype was detected a few times. This rearrangement joins TRBV7-6 to TRBJ2-5; 12 bases align to TRBD2. CDR1 is SGHVS, CDR2 FNYEAQ, per germline. CDR3 length: 19 amino acids. After removal of 2 bases from V and 0 bases from J, the junction contained 10 bases not matched to a gene. Here the CDR3 DNA reads TGTGCCAGCAGCTTAACCCCCTCAACTAGCGGGAGGTACCAAGAGACCCAGTACTTC. Amino acids: CASSLTPSTSGRYQETQYF.

This clonotype was observed a few times. The chain combines TRBV4-1 with TRBJ2-7; D call uncertain. The CDR3 has 14 amino acids. Germline CDR1 is MGHRA and CDR2 is YSYEKL. Trimming removed 5 bases at V and 4 bases at J, with 15 bases between. The CDR3 coding sequence is TGCGCCAGCAGCGAAGTGCGCAGAAGTTACGAGCAGTACTTC. It codes for CASSEVRRSYEQYF.

The J gene is TRBJ1-1, the V gene TRBV3-1; D uncertain. CDR3 length: 15 amino acids. V lost 0 bases, J lost 4 bases, and 12 bases lay in between. The germline V gene encodes CDR1 LGHDT and CDR2 YNNKEL (reference sequence). This CDR3 reads CASSQDKAFPTEAFF. CDR3 bases: TGTGCCAGCAGCCAAGATAAGGCCTTCCCCACTGAAGCTTTCTTT.

The chain carries TRBV12-3 or TRBV12-4 and TRBJ2-3; 8 nucleotides line up with TRBD2. This CDR3 has 15 residues. After removal of 7 bases from V and 0 bases from J, the junction contained 6 bases not matched to a gene. The CDR3 DNA reads as TGTGCCAGCACCCCTAGCGGGTCTAGCACAGATACGCAGTATTTT. Its protein is CASTPSGSSTDTQYF.